Listed below are T cell receptor beta chains from one sample, sequenced in a study of blood T cell repertoires in COVID-19. Here immunoSEQ multiplex PCR was the method, and the copy in TCRdb shows in-frame clones only, minus some. The table lists some 48,000 clones, about 86% of them singletons. Sequencing was carried out using peripheral blood. These receptors were obtained from an elderly woman with acute or convalescent COVID-19. The CDR3 runs from the conserved cysteine through the conserved F or W. The order of the fields is V gene, J gene, clone size, D gene, CDR3 DNA, CDR3 protein. The D gene is left open where the match is weak. Size is omitted from some rows. Given values are once, few, many or a class for expanded clones.

V: TRBV5-6
J: TRBJ1-4
size: .
D: TRBD1
DNA: TGTGCCAGCAGCGCACGTAAACAGGGGGCGGGTGAAAAACTGTTTTTT
CDR3: CASSARKQGAGEKLFF

V: TRBV5-1
J: TRBJ2-3
size: .
D: TRBD2
DNA: TGCGCCAGCACCAGGTCGGGGACTAGCTTCGGAGATACGCAGTATTTT
CDR3: CASTRSGTSFGDTQYF

V: TRBV6-1
J: TRBJ1-6
size: .
D: .
DNA: TGTGCCAGCAGTGATAGGGGGACCAGGGATGATAATTCACCCCTCCACTTT
CDR3: CASSDRGTRDDNSPLHF

V: TRBV5-4
J: TRBJ2-2
size: .
D: .
DNA: TGTGCCAGCAGCCGGGCGGGGTGGAACACCGGGGAGCTGTTTTTT
CDR3: CASSRAGWNTGELFF

V: TRBV11-2
J: TRBJ1-1
size: .
D: .
DNA: TGTGCCAGCAGCTTAGATCGATCCGCGTATCCGGCTTTCTTT
CDR3: CASSLDRSAYPAFF

V: TRBV5-4
J: TRBJ2-2
size: .
D: TRBD1
DNA: TGTGCCAGCAGCCTAAGGACAGGGGGGGGCACCGGGGAGCTGTTTTTT
CDR3: CASSLRTGGGTGELFF

V: TRBV4-2
J: TRBJ2-5
size: .
D: .
DNA: TGTGCCAGCAGCCAGCGACTAGGGGAGACCCAGTACTTC
CDR3: CASSQRLGETQYF

V: TRBV7-2
J: TRBJ1-5
size: .
D: .
DNA: TGTGCCAGCAGCCCCCGGGAGGTACCCAATCAGCCCCAGCATTTT
CDR3: CASSPREVPNQPQHF

V: TRBV7-6
J: TRBJ2-3
size: .
D: TRBD1
DNA: TGTGCCAGCAGCCCCTTGGCCGGACAGGGGGTTTCAGATACGCAGTATTTT
CDR3: CASSPLAGQGVSDTQYF

V: TRBV3-1/TRBV3-2
J: TRBJ2-5
size: .
D: TRBD2
DNA: TGTGCCAGCAGCCTCAGGACTAGCGGGGGGCCGGGGACCCAGTACTTC
CDR3: CASSLRTSGGPGTQYF

V: TRBV11-1
J: TRBJ2-7
size: .
D: TRBD2
DNA: TGTGCCAGCAGCTCCCCGGGACTACGAGTCGAGCAGTACTTC
CDR3: CASSSPGLRVEQYF

V: TRBV5-8
J: TRBJ1-5
size: .
D: TRBD1
DNA: TGTGCCAGCAGCTCTCGGACAGGGTTGAGCAATCAGCCCCAGCATTTT
CDR3: CASSSRTGLSNQPQHF

V: TRBV9
J: TRBJ2-2
size: .
D: TRBD2
DNA: TGTGCCAGCAGCGTAGGGGCGGGGGAGTACACCGGGGAGCTGTTTTTT
CDR3: CASSVGAGEYTGELFF

V: TRBV18
J: TRBJ2-1
size: .
D: TRBD2
DNA: TGTGCCAGCTCACCACCTACCGCTAGCGGGCGCACCTACAATGAGCAGTTCTTC
CDR3: CASSPPTASGRTYNEQFF

V: TRBV27
J: TRBJ1-5
size: .
D: .
DNA: TGTGCCAGCAGTTTACTTCCGTCAGGAGGGGATCAGCCCCAGCATTTT
CDR3: CASSLLPSGGDQPQHF

V: TRBV3-1/TRBV3-2
J: TRBJ1-1
size: .
D: TRBD1
DNA: TGTGCCAGCAGCCAAGATTCCCTCTCCCGGGACAGGGGGCAAGCTTTCTTT
CDR3: CASSQDSLSRDRGQAFF

V: TRBV7-2
J: TRBJ1-1
size: .
D: TRBD1
DNA: TGTGCCAGCAGCTTAGCGTCTACAGGGGGAACTGAAGCTTTCTTT
CDR3: CASSLASTGGTEAFF

V: TRBV2
J: TRBJ1-4
size: .
D: TRBD1
DNA: TGTGCCAGCTACACCCGGGACAGTAATGAAAAACTGTTTTTT
CDR3: CASYTRDSNEKLFF

V: TRBV29-1
J: TRBJ2-5
size: .
D: .
DNA: TGCAGCGGCGGGTACCAAGAGACCCAGTACTTC
CDR3: CSGGYQETQYF

V: TRBV3-1/TRBV3-2
J: TRBJ1-4
size: .
D: .
DNA: TGTGCCAGCAGCGCCGGCGGGGAAAAACTGTTTTTT
CDR3: CASSAGGEKLFF

V: TRBV7-9
J: TRBJ2-1
size: few
D: TRBD1
DNA: TGTGCCAGCCCATCGAGCCGCACGGGGACAGGGGGGGGCAATGAGCAGTTCTTC
CDR3: CASPSSRTGTGGGNEQFF

V: TRBV5-4
J: TRBJ1-1
size: .
D: .
DNA: TGTGCCAGCAGCTCGACCACAGGGAACACTGAAGCTTTCTTT
CDR3: CASSSTTGNTEAFF

V: TRBV7-9
J: TRBJ1-6
size: once
D: .
DNA: TGTGCCAGCAGTTTGTCCGGACAAAATTCACCCCTCCACTTT
CDR3: CASSLSGQNSPLHF

V: TRBV7-2
J: TRBJ2-2
size: few
D: .
DNA: TGTGCCAGCAGCCTTCGCACCGGGGAGCTGTTTTTT
CDR3: CASSLRTGELFF

V: TRBV19
J: TRBJ1-2
size: once
D: .
DNA: TGTGCCAGTAGTATAGCTACAGGGAACGGCGGCTACACCTTC
CDR3: CASSIATGNGGYTF

V: TRBV6-7
J: TRBJ1-3
size: .
D: .
DNA: TGTGCCAGCAGTTACTCCTCCGAGGTATCTGGAAACACCATATATTTT
CDR3: CASSYSSEVSGNTIYF

V: TRBV2
J: TRBJ2-5
size: .
D: .
DNA: TGTGCCAGCAGTGAATTGGGCAGCCTCAGAGAGACCCAGTACTTC
CDR3: CASSELGSLRETQYF